A selection of T cell receptor beta chains follows, all from one sample in a study of regulatory T cells in long-lasting Graves disease. TCRdb re-analysed the multiplex PCR reads in MiXCR, keeping a single row per CDR3 protein. The sample shows about 430,000 distinct CDR3 sequences, 21% of them seen only once. Sequencing used peripheral blood mononuclear cells (PBMCs), obtained when the disease was refractory, from a patient treated with antithyroid drugs. The source is a female donor with Graves disease. Each CDR3 is given with its conserved first and last residue. A D gene is named only where the DNA matches it firmly. Size is omitted from some rows. Given values are once, few, many or a class for expanded clones.

abundance,d_gene,v_gene,j_gene,CDR3nt,CDR3aa
-,TRBD2,TRBV7-9,TRBJ2-7,TGTGCCAGCAGCCGGCAGGGGTCTCCTAGCGGGACCTACGAGCAGTACTTC,CASSRQGSPSGTYEQYF
-,-,TRBV28,TRBJ1-1,TGTGCCAGCAGTTTATCGGGTCAAGAAGCTTTCTTT,CASSLSGQEAFF
once,TRBD2,TRBV20-1,TRBJ2-5,TGCAGTGCTAGAGATTTGGGACTAGCGGGCCCGAAGACCCAGTACTTC,CSARDLGLAGPKTQYF
-,-,TRBV5-1,TRBJ1-2,TGCGCCAGCAGCTCCAGGGGACTCCCAGCGAACTATGGCTACACCTTC,CASSSRGLPANYGYTF
-,-,TRBV20-1,TRBJ2-7,TGCAGTGCATTTCATGAGAAAAACTCCTACGAGCAGTACTTC,CSAFHEKNSYEQYF
once,TRBD2,TRBV28,TRBJ2-1,TGTGCCAGCAGCCCACAAAGAGGCGGGAGTACCTACAATGAGCAGTTCTTC,CASSPQRGGSTYNEQFF
few,-,TRBV9,TRBJ1-3,TGTGCCAGCAGCGTAGAGGTTGCTGGAAACACCATATATTTT,CASSVEVAGNTIYF
-,TRBD2,TRBV3-1,TRBJ2-1,TGTGCCAGCAGCCAATCCCCTAGCGGATACAATGAGCAGTTCTTC,CASSQSPSGYNEQFF
many,-,TRBV10-3,TRBJ2-7,TGTGCCATCAGTGAGTCGCCGGGGATCGACGAGCAGTACTTC,CAISESPGIDEQYF
-,TRBD1,TRBV24-1,TRBJ2-2,TGTGCCGATCGGGACAGGAATGAAATAGCGACCGGGGAGCTGTTTTTT,CADRDRNEIATGELFF
-,-,TRBV6-1,TRBJ1-3,TGTGCCAGCCATCCCCCCGGTGCGGGGTCCACCGCTCCCTACTCTGGAAACACCATATATTTT,CASHPPGAGSTAPYSGNTIYF
many,-,TRBV20-1,TRBJ1-5,TGCAGTGCTAGTTGGGGGGCCAGTCAGCCCCAGCATTTT,CSASWGASQPQHF
-,-,TRBV30,TRBJ2-3,TGTGCCTGGAGTGGAATAGCCGCAGATACGCAGTATTTT,CAWSGIAADTQYF
many,-,TRBV12-3/TRBV12-4,TRBJ2-4,TGTGCCAGCAGTGGACAGACCAAAAACATTCAGTACTTC,CASSGQTKNIQYF
-,-,TRBV30,TRBJ2-7,TGTGCCTGGGGCTTATTGGAGCAGTACTTC,CAWGLLEQYF
few,-,TRBV15,TRBJ2-7,TGTGCCACCAGCAGAGGGACATCCTTCCGCTACGAGCAGTACTTC,CATSRGTSFRYEQYF
few,TRBD2,TRBV27,TRBJ2-7,TGTGCCAGCAGTTTATCGGCTAGCGGCACCTACGAGCAGTACTTC,CASSLSASGTYEQYF
many,-,TRBV6-1,TRBJ2-6,TGTGCCAGCAGCCCTGGGAGCGCCTGGAGCTCAGGGGCCAACGTCCTGACTTTC,CASSPGSAWSSGANVLTF
few,-,TRBV7-2,TRBJ1-5,TGTGCCAGCAGCCGGGTTGGGAGCAATCAGCCCCAGCATTTT,CASSRVGSNQPQHF
few,TRBD1,TRBV5-6,TRBJ1-2,TGTGCCAGCAGCTTTTACGACAGGGAAGACTATGGCTACACCTTC,CASSFYDREDYGYTF
-,-,TRBV12-3/TRBV12-4,TRBJ2-5,TGTGCCAGCAGCCCCAGGCAAGAGACCCAGTACTTC,CASSPRQETQYF
-,-,TRBV27,TRBJ2-3,TGTGCCAGCAGTTTACTGGGGAAGGGTCTTAGCACAGATACGCAGTATTTT,CASSLLGKGLSTDTQYF
-,-,TRBV5-8,TRBJ2-2,TGTGCCAGCAGCCCAGGACAGCCCCTTAACACCGGGGAGCTGTTTTTT,CASSPGQPLNTGELFF
few,TRBD2,TRBV27,TRBJ2-3,TGTGCCAGCAGTTCCATAGCGGGAGGGCAGTTAACGCAGTATTTT,CASSSIAGGQLTQYF